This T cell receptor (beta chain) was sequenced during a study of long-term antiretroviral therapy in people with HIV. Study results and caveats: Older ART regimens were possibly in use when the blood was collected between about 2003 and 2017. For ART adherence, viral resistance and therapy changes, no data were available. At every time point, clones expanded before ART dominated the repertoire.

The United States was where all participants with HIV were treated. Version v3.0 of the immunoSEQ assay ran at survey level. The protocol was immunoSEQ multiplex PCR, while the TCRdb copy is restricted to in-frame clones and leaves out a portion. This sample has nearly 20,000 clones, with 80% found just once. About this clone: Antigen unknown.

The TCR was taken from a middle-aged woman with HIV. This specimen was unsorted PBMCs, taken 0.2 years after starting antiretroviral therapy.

Here the CDR3 DNA reads TGTGCCAGCAGCGTAGTAGGACACACTGAAGCTTTCTTT. Its translation is CASSVVGHTEAFF. The rearrangement uses TRBV9 and TRBJ1-1; D is undetermined. The germline gives CDR1 SGDLS, CDR2 YYNGEE. Deletions cut 0 bases from V and 3 bases from J, with 6 bases between. This CDR3 region has 13 residues.